This note documents a single TCR beta chain sequence. The antigen remains unidentified. This table comes from immunoSEQ multiplex PCR, and its TCRdb copy is limited to in-frame clones, with some not included. The table records 150,000 or so clones, 80% to 90% of them present only once. The entry originates in a study of T cell responses to AZD1222 COVID-19 vaccine. Trimming shortened V by 4 bases and J by 5 bases, and 17 bases separated the two germline ends. Germline assignment: CDR1 LGHNA and CDR2 YSLEER. The CDR3 has 16 amino acids. Study conclusions and caveats: AZD1222 recipients seropositive at baseline numbered only six or seven.

The source was peripheral blood, collected 28 days after the second dose of the MenACWY control vaccine. The rearrangement uses TRBV4-3 and TRBJ2-2, with D tentatively TRBD2 (5 bases). The sequence derives from an adult who received the MenACWY meningococcal vaccine as a control. The CDR3 nucleotides are TGCGCCAGCAGCCGCGACGAGGGTATTCGGACCGGGGAGCTGTTTTTT. Its protein product is CASSRDEGIRTGELFF.